This entry lists 7 T cell receptor beta chains sequenced from one sample in a study of blood T cell repertoires in COVID-19. Here immunoSEQ multiplex PCR was the method, and the copy in TCRdb shows in-frame clones only, minus some. The sample yields over 200,000 clones, around 80% seen once. The sequenced sample was peripheral blood. The receptors originated from a woman in her 30s with COVID-19, enrolled during active disease.

This chain links TRBV2 with TRBJ2-5, with TRBD2 identical over 15 bases. Germline values: CDR1 SNHLY, CDR2 FYNNEI. This CDR3 comprises 17 residues. Trimming at V came to 8 bases and at J to 1 base, leaving 8 bases not matched to a gene. Here the CDR3 reads CASSGTSGRTLQETQYF. Here the CDR3 DNA reads TGTGCCAGCTCAGGGACTAGCGGGAGGACCCTCCAAGAGACCCAGTACTTC.

The chain has TRBV4-2 and TRBJ1-2; D unclear. CDR3 length: 11 amino acids. Germline CDR1 reads LGHNA; CDR2 reads YNFKEQ. Trimming removed 1 base at V and 14 bases at J, with 11 bases between. This CDR3 is CASSQGGWGTF. DNA for the CDR3: TGTGCCAGCAGCCAAGGAGGGTGGGGAACCTTC.

The chain is built from TRBV7-2 and TRBJ2-7; D perhaps matches TRBD2 (6 bases). V was cut by 3 bases and J by 3 bases, with 9 bases left in between. CDR3 length equals 13 residues. Germline assignment: CDR1 SGHTA and CDR2 FQGNSA. The CDR3 region has the DNA TGTGCCAGCAGCTTGAGAGCGGGCTACGAGCAGTACTTC. Translating gives CASSLRAGYEQYF.

The rearrangement links TRBV7-8 to TRBJ1-2; 9 nucleotides align to TRBD1. This CDR3 contains 15 residues. V dropped 2 bases and J dropped 8; count of bases not matched to a gene: 9. Looked up from germline, CDR1 is SGHVS and CDR2 is FQNEAQ. The CDR3 sequence: CASSLRDRDTDGYTF. The CDR3 DNA follows: TGTGCCAGCAGCTTACGGGACAGGGATACAGACGGCTACACCTTC.

V usage is TRBV7-9 and J usage is TRBJ1-5; no definite D call. The CDR3 is made up of 15 amino acids. The germline V gene has CDR1 SEHNR and CDR2 FQNEAQ (reference sequence). Between the trimmed V and J ends, which lost 5 bases and 6 bases, there was a span of 17 bases. The CDR3 region has the DNA TGTGCCAGCAGCACGGGGATTGAAAGGGCTCAGCCCCAGCATTTT. Translated, it gives CASSTGIERAQPQHF.

The chain joins TRBV6-2 or TRBV6-3 to TRBJ2-1; the D gene is possibly TRBD2 (6 bases). The germline CDR1 and CDR2 sequences are MNHEY and SVGEGT. Trimming took off 2 bases at V and 1 base at J, with 24 bases between the two ends. The CDR3 consists of 20 residues. This CDR3 is CASSYGNLKRATGSYNEQFF. In DNA form, the CDR3 reads TGTGCCAGCAGTTACGGAAATTTGAAGCGGGCAACGGGATCCTACAATGAGCAGTTCTTC.

V gene TRBV13 combines with J gene TRBJ2-7, with TRBD2 identical over 9 bases. The CDR3 sequence is 14 residues long. V gave up 3 bases and J gave up 0 bases; unmatched junction bases: 0. Germline V lookup: CDR1 PRHDT, CDR2 FYEKMQ (reference sequence). The CDR3 DNA sequence: TGTGCCAGCAGCTTTAGCGGGAGCTCCTACGAGCAGTACTTC. It translates to CASSFSGSSYEQYF.